The clone carrying this TCR beta chain was counted a few times. Constant-region reverse primers amplified full-length variable regions, followed by semi-nested Nested Universal Primer A PCR. TCRdb passed the 5' RACE reads through MiXCR, listing each CDR3 protein once. The sample has fewer than 60,000 distinct CDR3 sequences; around 26% are singletons. This receptor was taken from a female donor with breast cancer. The specimen was naive CD4+ T cells sorted from blood. As for subset: naive CD4+ T cells, CD4+CD45RA+CD25-.

The CDR3 is CASSPGPQEDTQYF. In DNA, the CDR3 is TGTGCCAGCAGCCCGGGACCGCAAGAAGATACGCAGTATTTT. This chain joins TRBV11-3 and TRBJ2-3; D might be TRBD1 or TRBD2, each matching 5 bases. Deletions cut 5 bases from V and 5 bases from J, with 14 bases between. CDR1 and CDR2 from the germline V gene are SGHNT and YENEEA. This CDR3 is 14 amino acids long. Full variable domain (rest looked up from reference TRBV11-3 and TRBJ2-3): EAGVVQSPRYKIIEKKQPVAFWCNPISGHNTLYWYLQNLGQGPELLIRYENEEAVDDSQLPKDRFSAERLKGVDSTLKIQPAELGDSAVYLCASSPGPQEDTQYFGPGTRLTVL.